These 21 T cell receptor beta chains came from one sample sequenced in a study of cytomegalovirus exposure and HLA in healthy donors. PCR used 60 Vbeta primers and 13 Jbeta primers. TCRdb's table, derived via immunoSEQ multiplex PCR, lists solely in-frame clones and lacks some. The profile shows 150,000 to 200,000 clones, roughly 71% of them singletons. The sequencing input was PBMCs. These receptor sequences come from a woman between 45 and 65 years old in good health and CMV-seropositive.

This chain joins TRBV7-9 and TRBJ2-1; weak D call: TRBD2 (5 bases). This CDR3 has 14 residues. With 0 bases removed from V and 5 bases from J, the gap between germline ends came to 8 bases. The germline V gene encodes CDR1 SEHNR and CDR2 FQNEAQ (reference sequence). In DNA form, the CDR3 reads TGTGCCAGCAGCTTAGCTAGCGCCGACAATGAGCAGTTCTTC. Protein: CASSLASADNEQFF.

The chain joins TRBV19 to TRBJ2-3, with a possible D match to TRBD2 (5 bases). The V gene's germline CDR1 is LNHDA and CDR2 SQIVND (reference sequence). Trimming shortened V by 5 bases and J by 5 bases, and 11 bases separated the two germline ends. The CDR3 covers 13 residues. CDR3 sequence reads: CASSSRTRDTQYF. CDR3 coding DNA: TGTGCCAGTAGTTCCAGGACTCGAGATACGCAGTATTTT.

The chain carries TRBV4-1 and TRBJ1-2; D perhaps matches TRBD1 (6 bases). Per germline, CDR1 MGHRA and CDR2 YSYEKL. Trimming removed 0 bases at V and 4 bases at J, with 12 bases between. The CDR3 covers 15 residues. CDR3 protein: CASSQERGASYGYTF. The CDR3 region has the DNA TGCGCCAGCAGCCAAGAGCGGGGGGCAAGCTATGGCTACACCTTC.

J is TRBJ1-2 and V is TRBV9, with 7 bases aligning to TRBD1. Germline assignment: CDR1 SGDLS and CDR2 YYNGEE. The CDR3 loop spans 11 amino acids. The trim removed 7 bases at V and 8 bases at J, leaving 5 bases unmatched. CDR3 nucleotide sequence: TGTGCCAGCGGGGACAGCCGGGGCTACACCTTC. It codes for CASGDSRGYTF.

J is TRBJ1-1 and V is TRBV19, with no clear D. This CDR3 is built from 14 residues. Germline V gene data show CDR1 as LNHDA and CDR2 as SQIVND (reference sequence). Trimming took 6 bases from V and 0 from J, leaving 11 bases between them. CDR3 residues: CASSRSVMNTEAFF. CDR3 sequence (DNA): TGTGCCAGTAGCCGATCAGTCATGAACACTGAAGCTTTCTTT.

This clone has just a few counts. This chain connects TRBV5-8 to TRBJ2-3; D remains ambiguous. The V gene's germline CDR1 is SGHTS and CDR2 YDEGEE. CDR3 size: 11 residues. V lost 7 bases and J lost 3, with 6 bases in between. In DNA form, the CDR3 reads TGTGCCAGCTCCTTGACAGATACGCAGTATTTT. As protein: CASSLTDTQYF.

In its sample, this clone was seen once. The chain employs TRBV5-1 and TRBJ1-6; D gene unclear. The CDR3 extends over 16 amino acids. Germline V lookup: CDR1 SGHRS, CDR2 YFSETQ. Between the trimmed V and J ends, which lost 4 bases and 2 bases, there was a span of 13 bases. The CDR3 loop reads CASSQTNPAYNSPLHF. The CDR3, as DNA: TGCGCCAGCAGCCAGACAAATCCTGCCTATAATTCACCCCTCCACTTT.

This clone has just a few counts. This chain joins TRBV19 and TRBJ1-5, with D perhaps matching TRBD1 (6 bases). In germline, CDR1 is LNHDA, CDR2 SQIVND (reference sequence). Trimming stripped 6 bases from V and 4 bases from J, with 10 bases between. The CDR3 runs to 13 residues. The CDR3 loop reads CASRLTGNQPQHF. The CDR3 nucleotides read TGTGCCAGTAGGCTGACAGGTAATCAGCCCCAGCATTTT. Full variable domain (outside the CDR3, taken from reference TRBV19 and TRBJ1-5): DGGITQSPKYLFRKEGQNVTLSCEQNLNHDAMYWYRQDPGQGLRLIYYSQIVNDFQKGDIAEGYSVSREKKESFPLTVTSAQKNPTAFYLCASRLTGNQPQHFGDGTRLSIL.

This clone came up many times. The chain has TRBV15 and TRBJ2-7; D gene uncertain. Trimming removed 8 bases at V and 3 bases at J, with 5 bases between. The CDR3 extends over 10 amino acids. The V gene's germline CDR1 is LNHNV and CDR2 YYDKDF (reference sequence). CDR3 protein: CATPGYEQYF. As DNA, the CDR3 is TGTGCCACCCCAGGCTACGAGCAGTACTTC. Variable domain in full (rest from reference TRBV15 and TRBJ2-7): DAMVIQNPRYQVTQFGKPVTLSCSQTLNHNVMYWYQQKSSQAPKLLFHYYDKDFNNEADTPDNFQSRRPNTSFCFLDIRSPGLGDTAMYLCATPGYEQYFGPGTRLTVT.

On this clone itself: Within the sample, other DNA sequences also encode this same CDR3. The V call is TRBV7-3, the J call TRBJ2-1; 9 bases line up with TRBD2. The CDR3 totals 15 residues. Trimming cost V 5 bases and J 4 bases; bases outside gene matches: 6. Per germline, CDR1 SGHTA and CDR2 FQGTGA. The CDR3 bases are TGTGCCAGCAGCCTACGAGCGGGGGGTTACAATGAGCAGTTCTTC. This gives the protein CASSLRAGGYNEQFF. The whole variable domain, remainder taken from reference TRBV7-3 and TRBJ2-1, is GAGVSQTPSNKVTEKGKYVELRCDPISGHTALYWYRQSLGQGPEFLIYFQGTGAADDSGLPNDRFFAVRPEGSVSTLKIQRTERGDSAVYLCASSLRAGGYNEQFFGPGTRLTVL.

The chain uses TRBV6-4 and TRBJ2-5; D is uncertain. Per germline, CDR1 MRHNA and CDR2 SNTAGT. V was pared by 10 bases and J by 4 bases, with 7 bases between. The CDR3 is 10 amino acids. The CDR3 reads CATLRETQYF. DNA for the CDR3: TGTGCCACCCTCCGAGAGACCCAGTACTTC.

V is TRBV5-1 and J is TRBJ2-5; the match to TRBD2 covers 7 bases. V lost 4 bases and J lost 1; bases outside the gene matches: 7. The CDR3 is 15 residues long. Germline V gives CDR1 SGHRS, CDR2 YFSETQ. In DNA form, the CDR3 reads TGCGCCAGCAGCGTGTTGGGGGGGATCCAAGAGACCCAGTACTTC. This translates into CASSVLGGIQETQYF.

The CDR3 region has the DNA TGTGCCAGCAGTGGACAGGGCAATCAGCCCCAGCATTTT. Its protein is CASSGQGNQPQHF. The chain carries TRBV2 and TRBJ1-5, with a weak D call TRBD1 (6 bases). The V end was cut by 4 bases, the J end by 2 bases, with 6 bases between. CDR3 length: 13 residues. Germline CDR1 is SNHLY and CDR2 is FYNNEI.

The rearrangement joins TRBV19 to TRBJ1-2; possible D gene TRBD1, 5 bases. Trimming removed 4 bases at V and 4 bases at J, with 19 bases between. Germline V lookup: CDR1 LNHDA, CDR2 SQIVND (reference sequence). This CDR3 has 16 amino acids. In DNA form, the CDR3 reads TGTGCCAGTAGTACCGAATGGGGCTTAACCCCCTATGGCTACACCTTC. Translation gives CASSTEWGLTPYGYTF.

V usage is TRBV19 and J usage is TRBJ1-6; TRBD1 might be the D (5 bases). Looked up from germline, CDR1 is LNHDA and CDR2 is SQIVND (reference sequence). V was trimmed by 1 base and J by 7 bases, leaving 17 bases between them. The CDR3 totals 17 residues. The CDR3 here is CASSIGGRQGWNSPLHF. As DNA, the CDR3 is TGTGCCAGTAGTATAGGGGGCCGGCAGGGCTGGAATTCACCCCTCCACTTT.

The V call is TRBV28, the J call TRBJ2-1; 10 bases are a match to TRBD2. Germline lookup yields CDR1 MDHEN and CDR2 SYDVKM. There are 15 residues in the CDR3. Trimming cost V 5 bases and J 6 bases; bases outside gene matches: 7. The CDR3 DNA reads as TGTGCCAGCAGTACGCCGGGACTAGCGATCAATGAGCAGTTCTTC. It translates to CASSTPGLAINEQFF.

This clone was recorded once. This chain joins TRBV19 and TRBJ1-2; maybe TRBD1 (5 bases). CDR3 size: 14 residues. V lost 6 bases to trimming and J lost 0 bases, with 11 bases between them. Germline assignment: CDR1 LNHDA and CDR2 SQIVND (reference sequence). CDR3 sequence: CASSDSKTNYGYTF. The CDR3, as DNA: TGTGCCAGTAGCGACAGCAAGACTAACTATGGCTACACCTTC.

This clone was observed a handful of times. The chain links TRBV5-1 to TRBJ2-2, with TRBD1 matching 9 bases. J lost 5 bases, V lost 4 bases, and 9 bases had no gene match. The CDR3 loop spans 16 amino acids. CDR1 SGHRS and CDR2 YFSETQ come from the germline V gene. CDR3 sequence: CASSIKTGTGTGELFF. The CDR3 DNA follows: TGCGCCAGCAGCATAAAGACCGGGACAGGGACCGGGGAGCTGTTTTTT.

The J gene is TRBJ2-7, the V gene TRBV25-1; D is possibly TRBD1 (5 bases). The CDR3 loop spans 15 amino acids. Germline assignment: CDR1 MGHDK and CDR2 SYGVNS. V gave up 4 bases and J gave up 2 bases, with 15 bases separating them. The CDR3 DNA follows: TGTGCCAGCAGTGCCGCGACAGCGCAGCCCTACGAGCAGTACTTC. As protein: CASSAATAQPYEQYF.

About this clone: The sample carries other DNA sequences with the same CDR3. The CDR3 sequence is CASSLRADTQYF. For the CDR3, the DNA is TGCGCCAGCAGCTTGCGGGCAGATACGCAGTATTTT. The J gene is TRBJ2-3, the V gene TRBV5-1; D call uncertain. The germline gives CDR1 SGHRS, CDR2 YFSETQ. This CDR3 region has 12 residues. V lost 1 base and J lost 4, with 4 bases in between. Drawing the rest from reference TRBV5-1 and TRBJ2-3, the complete variable domain is KAGVTQTPRYLIKTRGQQVTLSCSPISGHRSVSWYQQTPGQGLQFLFEYFSETQRNKGNFPGRFSGRQFSNSRSEMNVSTLELGDSALYLCASSLRADTQYFGPGTRLTVL.

CDR3 residues: CARKTGEGTEAFF. DNA of the CDR3: TGTGCCAGAAAGACAGGGGAAGGCACTGAAGCTTTCTTT. J is TRBJ1-1 and V is TRBV2, with TRBD1 matching 8 bases. Germline loops: CDR1 SNHLY, CDR2 FYNNEI. J lost 4 bases, V lost 9 bases, and 7 bases had no gene match. The CDR3 length is 13 residues.